This TCR beta chain stems from a study of T cell repertoires in cytomegalovirus infection. TCRdb reanalysed the reads using MiXCR and keeps one entry per CDR3 protein. The sample carries around 450,000 distinct CDR3 sequences, around 11% recorded once. The CDR3 extends over 13 amino acids. Trimming left V 8 bases short and J 2 bases short, with 13 bases between. This clonotype appeared a single time. The rearrangement uses TRBV12-3 or TRBV12-4 and TRBJ2-7, with a weak D call TRBD1 (6 bases). Sample: PBMCs. This TCR came from a human donor in good health (CMV status not recorded). Some clones in this sample may be carry-over from other donors' samples. Here the CDR3 reads CASGRQATYEQYF. In DNA form, the CDR3 reads TGTGCCAGCGGCAGACAGGCTACCTACGAGCAGTACTTC.